A selection of T cell receptor beta chains follows, all from one sample in a study of monozygotic twins with inflammatory bowel disease. Reanalyzing the 5' RACE reads, TCRdb keeps one entry per CDR3 protein, without DNA. In all, the sample yields hundreds of thousands of distinct CDR3 sequences. Specimen: blood. The receptors here all came from a human donor with ulcerative colitis or Crohn's disease, or a healthy co-twin of an affected twin (not recorded which). CDR3s include the opening cysteine and the closing phenylalanine or tryptophan.

V	J	CDR3
TRBV19	TRBJ1-2	CASTALLTIGYTF
TRBV29-1	TRBJ1-4	CSGYRDRAEKLFF
TRBV28	TRBJ1-1	CASLINTEAFF
TRBV18	TRBJ1-4	CASSPILLSTNEKLFF
TRBV20-1	TRBJ2-5	CSASFQETQYF
TRBV24-1	TRBJ2-5	CATSDYQETQYF
TRBV29-1	TRBJ2-1	CSVRLGRGFTNEQFF
TRBV15	TRBJ2-1	CATSRDLEDGLARYNEQFF
TRBV12-3/TRBV12-4	TRBJ1-5	CASSLIMGHGGNGNQPQHF
TRBV11-2	TRBJ2-3	CASSRKQGLAQYF
TRBV20-1	TRBJ2-3	CSASTSGRPRGTDTQYF
TRBV11-2	TRBJ2-2	CASSPLTGRGGELFF
TRBV18	TRBJ1-5	CASSPSSGGVGNQPQHF
TRBV5-1	TRBJ2-7	CASSPGRSYEQYF
TRBV20-1	TRBJ2-2	CSARDTLDTGELFF
TRBV7-2	TRBJ2-3	CAGGGVSTDTQYF
TRBV3-1	TRBJ1-1	CASSQGSSPVAEAFF
TRBV7-9	TRBJ2-7	CASSLSEVEQYF
TRBV5-1	TRBJ2-3	CPSSSLGGGGTDTQYF
TRBV20-1	TRBJ2-2	CSSGPPGQGFLTGELFF
TRBV27	TRBJ2-2	CASSLFSPSGRANTGELFF
TRBV12-3/TRBV12-4	TRBJ2-1	CASSPRLAGVNEQFF
TRBV6-5	TRBJ1-1	CASSFSASNTEAFF
TRBV18	TRBJ1-1	CASSPENTEAFF
TRBV15	TRBJ1-2	CATSMTAVGLGGYTF
TRBV7-9	TRBJ2-2	CASSSKTGTSGSGELFF
TRBV7-8	TRBJ1-5	CASSLDSNGQPQHF
TRBV25-1	TRBJ1-6	CASSESDRVGSPLHF
TRBV5-1	TRBJ2-3	CASSQDRGDTDTQYF
TRBV7-2	TRBJ2-3	CASSLGSGRATDTQYF
TRBV7-2	TRBJ1-5	CASTPRGGRASNQPQHF
TRBV6-4	TRBJ2-1	CATLSRSLTSGQSSYNEQFF
TRBV19	TRBJ2-5	CASSMGRTQETQYF
TRBV7-3	TRBJ1-2	CASSNEGNYGYTF
TRBV12-3/TRBV12-4	TRBJ2-7	CASSSWGGQGSYEQYF
TRBV5-5	TRBJ1-5	CASSFGQGAYSQPQHF
TRBV5-6	TRBJ2-7	CASSLISETSYEQYF
TRBV5-1	TRBJ2-1	CASSSGAGWDEQFF
TRBV28	TRBJ2-5	CASSSSAGGRAETQYF
TRBV19	TRBJ2-3	CASSMRPETDTQYF
TRBV7-2	TRBJ2-1	CASSSGLAGADEQFF
TRBV5-1	TRBJ2-1	CASSLGTGEQFF
TRBV12-3/TRBV12-4	TRBJ2-1	CASSFASGRGGYNEQFF
TRBV18	TRBJ2-3	CASSRGGDTDTQYF
TRBV18	TRBJ1-1	CASSLGWTAAEAFF
TRBV24-1	TRBJ2-1	CATSGVTGTYNEQFF
TRBV10-3	TRBJ2-1	CAISESIGLAGNNEQFF
TRBV6-1	TRBJ2-7	CASSTLDRRSYEQYF
TRBV7-9	TRBJ2-3	CASPSGAGEDTQYF
TRBV3-1	TRBJ2-7	CASSQAPGQGYEQYF
TRBV7-2	TRBJ1-5	CASSPTGRQPQHF
TRBV4-1	TRBJ2-1	CASSQEVGGGPQFF
TRBV29-1	TRBJ1-1	CSVAGTLNTEAFF